The sequence of this T cell receptor (beta chain) was determined in a study of shared clonotypes between healthy human individuals. V was clipped by 0 bases and J by 12 bases; unmatched bases: 11. This CDR3 has 14 amino acids. Germline-derived CDR1 and CDR2 are SGHRS and YFSETQ. Measured with immunoSEQ multiplex PCR; TCRdb has only the in-frame clones, and not every one. This sample has about 1 million clones, with approximately 76% found just once. Input material: memory CD4+ T cells sorted from blood. As to subset: CD45RA-negative fraction. This clonotype was obtained from a man younger than 35 in good health. The J gene is TRBJ1-2, the V gene TRBV5-1; 7 bases align to TRBD1. The CDR3 loop reads CASSLVSGQAENTF. The CDR3 DNA reads TGCGCCAGCAGCTTGGTTTCAGGACAGGCGGAAAACACCTTC. Full variable domain (remainder filled in from reference TRBV5-1 and TRBJ1-2): KAGVTQTPRYLIKTRGQQVTLSCSPISGHRSVSWYQQTPGQGLQFLFEYFSETQRNKGNFPGRFSGRQFSNSRSEMNVSTLELGDSALYLCASSLVSGQAENTFGSGTRLTVV.